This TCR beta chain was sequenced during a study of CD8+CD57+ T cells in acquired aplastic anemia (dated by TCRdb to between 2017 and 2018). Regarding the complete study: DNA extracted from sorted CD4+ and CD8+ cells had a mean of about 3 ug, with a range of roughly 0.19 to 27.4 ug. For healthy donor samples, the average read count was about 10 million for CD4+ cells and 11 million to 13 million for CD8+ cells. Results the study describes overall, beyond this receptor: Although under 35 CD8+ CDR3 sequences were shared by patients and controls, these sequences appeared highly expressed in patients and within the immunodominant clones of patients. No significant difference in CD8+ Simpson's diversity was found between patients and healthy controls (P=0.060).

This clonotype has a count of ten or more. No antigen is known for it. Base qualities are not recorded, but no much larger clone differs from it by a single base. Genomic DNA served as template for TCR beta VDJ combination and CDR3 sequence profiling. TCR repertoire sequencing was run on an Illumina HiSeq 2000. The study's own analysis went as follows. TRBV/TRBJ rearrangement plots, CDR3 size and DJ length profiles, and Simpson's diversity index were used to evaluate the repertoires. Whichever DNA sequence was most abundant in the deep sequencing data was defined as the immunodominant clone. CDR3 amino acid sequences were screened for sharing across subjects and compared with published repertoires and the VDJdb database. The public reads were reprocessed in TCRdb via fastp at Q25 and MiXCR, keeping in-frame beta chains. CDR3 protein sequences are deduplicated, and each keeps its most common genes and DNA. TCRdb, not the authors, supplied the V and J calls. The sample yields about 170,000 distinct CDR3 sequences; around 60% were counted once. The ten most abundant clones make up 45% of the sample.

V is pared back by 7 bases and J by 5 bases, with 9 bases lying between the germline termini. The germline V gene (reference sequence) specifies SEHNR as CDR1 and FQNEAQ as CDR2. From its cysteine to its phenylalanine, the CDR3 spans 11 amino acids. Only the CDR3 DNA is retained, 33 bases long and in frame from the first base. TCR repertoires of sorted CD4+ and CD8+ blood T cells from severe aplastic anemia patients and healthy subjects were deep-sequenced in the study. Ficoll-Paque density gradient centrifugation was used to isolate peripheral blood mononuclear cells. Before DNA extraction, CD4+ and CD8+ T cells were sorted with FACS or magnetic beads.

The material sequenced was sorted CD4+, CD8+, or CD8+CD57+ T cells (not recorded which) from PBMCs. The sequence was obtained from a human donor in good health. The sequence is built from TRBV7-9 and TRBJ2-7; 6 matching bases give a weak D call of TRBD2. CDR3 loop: CASTGTDEQYF. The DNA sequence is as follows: TGTGCCAGCACCGGGACTGACGAGCAGTACTTC.